This is a list of T cell receptor beta chains from one sample in a study of cytomegalovirus exposure and HLA in healthy donors. The method was immunoSEQ multiplex PCR; TCRdb's version includes in-frame clones alone and lacks a portion of them. Here the sample spans roughly 120,000 clones, roughly 89% being singletons. Sequencing was performed on PBMCs. These receptors originate from a woman in her late teens or twenties in good health and CMV-seronegative. CDR3s include the opening cysteine and the closing phenylalanine or tryptophan. The D gene is left open where the match is weak. Expanded clones are given a class, and other clones once, few, many or no size at all.

TRBJ1-1 TRBV30 few 13 TRBD1 TGTGCCTGGTACAGGGGCTCGGGCACTGAAGCTTTCTTT CAWYRGSGTEAFF
TRBJ1-3 TRBV2 . 13 . TGTGCCAGCAGTGCCCGGGCTGGAAACACCATATATTTT CASSARAGNTIYF
TRBJ2-7 TRBV19 once 14 . TGTGCCAGTAGTGAGAACAGTCTCTCCTACGAGCAGTACTTC CASSENSLSYEQYF
TRBJ1-2 TRBV10-3 . 18 TRBD1 TGTGCCATCAGCCTCACCGGGACAGGGGAAATTGCTAACTATGGCTACACCTTC CAISLTGTGEIANYGYTF
TRBJ1-3 TRBV11-2 . 17 . TGTGCCAGCAGCTCAATGGGGGGACCGAGCTCTGGAAACACCATATATTTT CASSSMGGPSSGNTIYF
TRBJ2-7 TRBV5-1 . 12 . TGCGCCAGCAGCTTCTCTACCTACGAGCAGTACTTC CASSFSTYEQYF
TRBJ1-5 TRBV6-1 . 15 TRBD1 TGTGCCAGCAGTAGAACAGGGGGTATCAATCAGCCCCAGCATTTT CASSRTGGINQPQHF
TRBJ2-1 TRBV4-2 . 16 TRBD1 TGTGCCAGCAGCCAAGTGGGGACAGGGGGCGTCAATGAGCAGTTCTTC CASSQVGTGGVNEQFF
TRBJ1-4 TRBV29-1 . 12 TRBD1 TGCAGCGTTCAGGGGGCTAATGAAAAACTGTTTTTT CSVQGANEKLFF
TRBJ2-7 TRBV7-3 . 14 TRBD2 TGTGCCAGCAGCTGGCTAGCGGGAGCCTACGAGCAGTACTTC CASSWLAGAYEQYF
TRBJ2-3 TRBV18 . 17 TRBD2 TGTGCCAGCTCACCGGGACTAGCGGGAGGTTTCGCAGATACGCAGTATTTT CASSPGLAGGFADTQYF
TRBJ1-5 TRBV4-2 . 15 TRBD1 TGTGCCAGCAGCCCCCGGGACAGGGGCGATCAGCCCCAGCATTTT CASSPRDRGDQPQHF
TRBJ2-7 TRBV7-9 few 14 . TGTGCCAGCAGCTTCGAAGGGGTCTCCTACGAGCAGTACTTC CASSFEGVSYEQYF
TRBJ2-7 TRBV6-6 once 12 TRBD2 TGTGCCAGCAGTACGGGGGGCTACGAGCAGTACTTC CASSTGGYEQYF
TRBJ2-5 TRBV18 . 13 . TGTGCCAGCTCACCACCTGGGGGGGAGACCCAGTACTTC CASSPPGGETQYF
TRBJ1-3 TRBV9 . 15 . TGTGCCAGCAGCGTCCACACGAACTCTGGAAACACCATATATTTT CASSVHTNSGNTIYF
TRBJ1-1 TRBV4-3 . 13 . TGCGCCAGCAGCCAAGATTCGGACACTGAAGCTTTCTTT CASSQDSDTEAFF
TRBJ2-7 TRBV18 once 14 . TGTGCCAGCTCAGCCCATGAAGGGGCCTACGAGCAGTACTTC CASSAHEGAYEQYF
TRBJ1-5 TRBV21-1 . 19 . TGTGCCAGCAGTCCTCAAGGGACAGGGTCGAGAGTAAGGAATCAGCCCCAGCATTTT CASSPQGTGSRVRNQPQHF
TRBJ1-2 TRBV28 . 13 . TGTGCCAGCGGAGAGGGGCAGGGGTATGGCTACACCTTC CASGEGQGYGYTF
TRBJ1-4 TRBV7-9 . 16 . TGTGCCAGCAGCCGGGGAGGTGGGGCAACTAATGAAAAACTGTTTTTT CASSRGGGATNEKLFF
TRBJ2-2 TRBV27 . 12 . TGTGCCAGCCACAGCAGAAACGGGGAGCTGTTTTTT CASHSRNGELFF
TRBJ2-1 TRBV4-2 . 18 TRBD2 TGTGCCAGCAGCCAGGCCGGGACTAGCGGGGGGTACTACAATGAGCAGTTCTTC CASSQAGTSGGYYNEQFF
TRBJ2-5 TRBV5-1 . 14 TRBD1 TGCGCCAGCAGCTCCGGGACAGTTCAAGAGACCCAGTACTTC CASSSGTVQETQYF
TRBJ2-5 TRBV28 . 14 . TGTGCCAGCAGTTTACAGTACAGGCAAGAGACCCAGTACTTC CASSLQYRQETQYF
TRBJ2-7 TRBV7-2 few 14 TRBD2 TGTGCCAGCAGCTTAGTAGCGGGAGTTTACGAGCAGTACTTC CASSLVAGVYEQYF
TRBJ2-1 TRBV19 . 15 TRBD2 TGTGCCAGTAGTACCGGGACTACTTTCTACAATGAGCAGTTCTTC CASSTGTTFYNEQFF
TRBJ1-1 TRBV7-8 . 17 . TGTGCCAGCAGCTTAGGGTTAGGAGGGGTGATGAACACTGAAGCTTTCTTT CASSLGLGGVMNTEAFF
TRBJ2-2 TRBV7-9 . 12 . TGTGCCAGCACGGCGAACACCGGGGAGCTGTTTTTT CASTANTGELFF
TRBJ2-7 TRBV13 . 14 . TGTGCCAGCAGCTTAACGGGTTCGATCTACGAGCAGTACTTC CASSLTGSIYEQYF
TRBJ2-7 TRBV4-1 . 13 . TGCGCCAGCAGCCCCAGGGGATCGGGGGAGCAGTACTTC CASSPRGSGEQYF
TRBJ1-1 TRBV10-3 . 13 . TGTGCCGTCCAGGGACACAGGAACACTGAAGCTTTCTTT CAVQGHRNTEAFF
TRBJ2-2 TRBV28 once 17 TRBD1 TGTGCCAGCAGTCCCCAGACAGGGGCAGGGAACACCGGGGAGCTGTTTTTT CASSPQTGAGNTGELFF
TRBJ2-1 TRBV7-2 . 17 . TGTGCCAGCAGCTTAGAGCGACTAGACATATTCTACAATGAGCAGTTCTTC CASSLERLDIFYNEQFF
TRBJ2-7 TRBV15 . 16 . TGTGCCACCAGCAGGGATGGGCCACCTATGCCCTACGAGCAGTACTTC CATSRDGPPMPYEQYF
TRBJ2-7 TRBV14 . 17 . TGTGCCAGCAGCCACGTCTACCCCTCCTCGGGGTTCTACGAGCAGTACTTC CASSHVYPSSGFYEQYF
TRBJ1-3 TRBV9 few 12 . TGTGCCAGCAGCCTTACCGGCGGCACCATATATTTT CASSLTGGTIYF